One sample yielded the 3 T cell receptor beta chains listed below, sequenced in a study of CD8 T cells in Susac syndrome. The RNA input was roughly 0.45 to 1 ug, and it was reverse transcribed with random hexamers. In TCRdb, the immunoSEQ multiplex PCR reads were re-called with MiXCR into one record per CDR3 protein. The sample lists 150,000 or so distinct CDR3 sequences; about 95% were seen once. The sequenced sample consisted of CD4+ T cells from PBMCs. The source is a human donor with Susac syndrome.

This chain links TRBV5-1 with TRBJ1-1; D perhaps matches TRBD1 (5 bases). V dropped 4 bases and J dropped 2 bases, with 15 bases sitting between them. CDR1 is SGHRS and CDR2 is YFSETQ in the germline V gene. CDR3 length equals 15 residues. The CDR3 region has the DNA TGCGCCAGCAGCATGCAGGGAGCGGTAAACACTGAAGCTTTCTTT. Translating it yields CASSMQGAVNTEAFF.

The V and J genes are TRBV11-2 and TRBJ1-1; D is uncertain. Germline V gives CDR1 SGHAT, CDR2 FQNNGV. Trimming removed 4 bases at V and 0 bases at J, with 9 bases between. CDR3 length equals 14 residues. The CDR3 spells CASSSGSLNTEAFF. The CDR3 coding sequence is TGTGCCAGCAGCTCCGGGAGTTTGAACACTGAAGCTTTCTTT.

This clonotype was detected only a few times. The chain joins TRBV5-6 to TRBJ2-5; 7 bases are a match to TRBD1. The CDR3 has 14 residues. CDR1 and CDR2 (germline): SGHDT, YYEEEE. V was clipped by 2 bases and J by 5 bases; unmatched bases: 6. For the CDR3, the DNA is TGTGCCAGCAGCTTTCGACAGGGTGGGGAGACCCAGTACTTC. This encodes CASSFRQGGETQYF.